In its sample, the clone carrying this T cell receptor (beta chain) was seen a few times. The entry originates in a study of blood T cell repertoires in COVID-19. Study-level information: There were acute and convalescent COVID-19 samples, and they came from the United States, Italy and Spain. From T cells, B-cell-depleted T cells, or PBMCs came the material, which was cDNA or gDNA.

The authors' processing: For nucleated cells, counts were estimated from reference gene primer amplification. The method was immunoSEQ multiplex PCR; TCRdb's version includes in-frame clones alone and lacks a portion of them. Clone size and V and J calls were adopted from that table, with D and trimming inferred from the DNA. The sample carries nearly 50,000 clones, about 85% recorded once. The V end was cut by 8 bases, the J end by 3 bases, with 11 bases between. Germline loops: CDR1 MDHEN, CDR2 SYDVKM. This CDR3 is 13 amino acids long. The source of this sequence is a human donor in a cohort sampled during active COVID-19. This chain connects TRBV28 to TRBJ1-5; D gene ambiguous. The sequenced sample was peripheral blood. The CDR3 spells CASRVGSNQPQHF. Written as DNA, the CDR3 is TGTGCCAGCCGAGTGGGCTCCAATCAGCCCCAGCATTTT.